This TCR beta chain was obtained from a study of control samples from healthy donors and cancer patients (dated by TCRdb to 2020 to 2022). Measured from the cysteine to the phenylalanine, the CDR3 is 18 residues long. The entry retains the CDR3 DNA only, 54 bases that are in frame from base 1. CDR1 is given as SEHNR and CDR2 as FQNEAQ, both from the germline V gene (reference sequence). Trimmed from V: 5 bases; trimmed from J: 8 bases; junction bases lacking a gene match: 17. For this clone: This clone's antigen is unknown. No qualities accompany the bases; no much larger clone lies one base away.

The library was prepared using the immunoSEQ multiplex PCR assay. As stored in TCRdb, this immuneACCESS dataset retains in-frame rearrangements with V and J assigned. A fraction of the clones does not appear; measured against another copy, unresolved V genes explain less than half of the discrepancy, and the remainder lacks a known reason. In this sample the table shows approximately 220,000 clones, about 93% of which occur a single time. The biggest ten clones account for about 1.6% of the sample. Sequenced material: blood. In this chain, TRBV7-9 is recombined with TRBJ2-2; 10 central bases correspond to TRBD1. The clonotype was recovered from a man aged 50 to 60 in good health. This receptor carries the CDR3 CASSLKYRDRGAQGELFF. In nucleotide form, the sequence is TGTGCCAGCAGCCTCAAGTACCGGGACAGGGGTGCGCAAGGGGAGCTGTTTTTT.